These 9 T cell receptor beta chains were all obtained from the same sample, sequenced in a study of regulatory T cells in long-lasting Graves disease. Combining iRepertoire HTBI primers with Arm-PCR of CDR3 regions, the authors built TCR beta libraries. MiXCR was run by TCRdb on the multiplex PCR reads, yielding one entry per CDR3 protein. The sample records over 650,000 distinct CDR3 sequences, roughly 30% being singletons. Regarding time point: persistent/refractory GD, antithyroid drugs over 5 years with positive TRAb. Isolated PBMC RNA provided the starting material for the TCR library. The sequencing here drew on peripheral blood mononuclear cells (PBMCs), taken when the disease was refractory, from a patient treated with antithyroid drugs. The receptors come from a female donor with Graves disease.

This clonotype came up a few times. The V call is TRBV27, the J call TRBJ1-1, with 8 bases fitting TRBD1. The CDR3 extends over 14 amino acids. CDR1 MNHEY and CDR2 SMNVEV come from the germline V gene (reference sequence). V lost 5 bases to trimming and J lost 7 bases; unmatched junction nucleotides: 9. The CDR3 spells CASSVDRVSVEAFF. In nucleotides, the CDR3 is TGTGCCAGCAGTGTGGACAGGGTTTCTGTTGAAGCTTTCTTT.

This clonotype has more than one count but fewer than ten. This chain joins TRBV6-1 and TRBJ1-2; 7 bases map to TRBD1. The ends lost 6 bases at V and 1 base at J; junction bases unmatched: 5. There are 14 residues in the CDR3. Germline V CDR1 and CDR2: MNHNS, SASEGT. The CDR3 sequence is CASSRDSINYGYTF. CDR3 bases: TGTGCCAGCAGCCGGGACAGCATTAACTATGGCTACACCTTC.

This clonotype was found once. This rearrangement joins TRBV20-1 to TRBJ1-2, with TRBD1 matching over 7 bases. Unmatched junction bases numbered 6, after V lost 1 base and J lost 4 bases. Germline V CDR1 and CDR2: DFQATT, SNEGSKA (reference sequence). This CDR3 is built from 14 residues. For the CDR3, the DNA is TGCAGTGCTAGAGGGGGACAGCCCTTCTATGGCTACACCTTC. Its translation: CSARGGQPFYGYTF.

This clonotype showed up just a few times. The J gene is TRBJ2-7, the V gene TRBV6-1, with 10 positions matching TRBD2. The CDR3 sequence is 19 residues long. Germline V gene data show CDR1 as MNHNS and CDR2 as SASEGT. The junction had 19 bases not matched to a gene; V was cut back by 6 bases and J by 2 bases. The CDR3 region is CASRRRETPGLAPAYEQYF. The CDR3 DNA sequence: TGTGCCAGCAGAAGAAGAGAAACTCCGGGACTAGCGCCAGCCTACGAGCAGTACTTC.

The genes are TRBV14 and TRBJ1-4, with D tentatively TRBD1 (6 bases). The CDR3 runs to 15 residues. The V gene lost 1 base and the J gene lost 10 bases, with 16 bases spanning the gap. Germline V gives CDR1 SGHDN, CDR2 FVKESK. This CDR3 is CASSQVPGAMGKLFF. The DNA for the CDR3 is TGTGCCAGCAGCCAAGTGCCGGGGGCGATGGGAAAACTGTTTTTT.

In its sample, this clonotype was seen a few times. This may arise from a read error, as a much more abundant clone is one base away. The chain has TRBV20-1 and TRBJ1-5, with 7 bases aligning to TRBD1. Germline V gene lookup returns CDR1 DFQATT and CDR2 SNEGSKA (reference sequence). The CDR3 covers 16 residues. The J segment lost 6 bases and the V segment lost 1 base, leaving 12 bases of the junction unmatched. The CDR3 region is CSARAPRDRVSQPQHF. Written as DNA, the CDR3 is TGCAGTGCTAGAGCACCCCGGGACAGAGTTAGTCAGCCCCAGCATTTT.

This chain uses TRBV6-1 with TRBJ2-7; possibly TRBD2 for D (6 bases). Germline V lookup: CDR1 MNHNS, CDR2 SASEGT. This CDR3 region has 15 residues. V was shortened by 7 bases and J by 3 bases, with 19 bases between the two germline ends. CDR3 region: CASTTIAGSIYEQYF. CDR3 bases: TGTGCCAGCACTACAATCGCGGGGAGCATCTACGAGCAGTACTTC.

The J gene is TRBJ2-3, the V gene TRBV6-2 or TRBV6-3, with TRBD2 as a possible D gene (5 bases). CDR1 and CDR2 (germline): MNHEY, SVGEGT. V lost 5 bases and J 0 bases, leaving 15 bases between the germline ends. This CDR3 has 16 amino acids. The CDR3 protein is CASSVQAEFSTDTQYF. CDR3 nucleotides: TGTGCCAGCAGTGTTCAAGCGGAGTTTAGCACAGATACGCAGTATTTT.

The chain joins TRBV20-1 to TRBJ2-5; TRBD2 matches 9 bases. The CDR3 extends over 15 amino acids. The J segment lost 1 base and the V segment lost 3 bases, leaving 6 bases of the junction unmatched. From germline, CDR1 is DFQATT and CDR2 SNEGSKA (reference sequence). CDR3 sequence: CSASGPSGAQETQYF. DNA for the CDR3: TGCAGTGCTAGCGGGCCTAGCGGGGCCCAAGAGACCCAGTACTTC.